One sample yielded the 25 T cell receptor beta chains listed below, sequenced in a study of T cells in Graves' hyperthyroidism and ophthalmopathy. The CDR3 regions of TCR beta were amplified from RNA transcripts. HTBI primers were employed in a first-round RT-PCR of the TCR CDR3. TCRdb recomputed calls from the multiplex PCR reads with MiXCR, one row per CDR3 protein. Of hundreds of thousands of distinct CDR3 sequences in the sample, around 14% were seen once. Material: blood. These TCRs come from a woman aged 18-29 years with Graves' hyperthyroidism.

This clonotype was seen at least ten times. The CDR3 DNA follows: TGTGCCAAAATTTACGGGCCGGATTACAATCAGCCCCAGCATTTT. Its translation is CAKIYGPDYNQPQHF. The V and J genes are TRBV19 and TRBJ1-5; unclear D gene. This CDR3 has 15 amino acids. V shed 10 bases and J shed 3 bases, with 19 bases lying between them. CDR1 and CDR2 from the germline V gene are LNHDA and SQIVND (reference sequence).

This clonotype was found many times. J is TRBJ2-5 and V is TRBV20-1, with D perhaps matching TRBD2 (5 bases). Germline CDR1 DFQATT, CDR2 SNEGSKA (reference sequence). Deletions cut 4 bases from V and 5 bases from J, with 17 bases between. There are 14 residues in the CDR3. The chain's CDR3 is CSATGSPREETQYF. The CDR3 DNA sequence: TGCAGTGCTACGGGGAGCCCGAGGGAGGAGACCCAGTACTTC.

This sequence joins TRBV7-9 and TRBJ2-2, with 8 bases identical to TRBD2. The CDR3 runs to 16 residues. Losses at the gene ends were 6 bases for V and 6 bases for J; bases not matched to a gene: 12. Germline loops: CDR1 SEHNR, CDR2 FQNEAQ (reference sequence). This CDR3 is CASRAPGLEASGELFF. CDR3 in DNA: TGTGCCAGCAGGGCCCCGGGACTAGAGGCGTCCGGGGAGCTGTTTTTT.

This clonotype has a count of ten or more. V is TRBV15 and J is TRBJ2-1; 14 nucleotides match TRBD2. Germline CDR1 LNHNV, CDR2 YYDKDF (reference sequence). V lost 0 bases to trimming and J lost 9 bases; unmatched junction nucleotides: 4. The CDR3 length is 16 residues. CDR3 DNA: TGTGCCACCAGCAGAGATCCTGGACTAGCGGGAGGTGAGCAGTTCTTC. This translates into CATSRDPGLAGGEQFF. Looking up the rest from reference TRBV15 and TRBJ2-1 gives the full variable domain: DAMVIQNPRYQVTQFGKPVTLSCSQTLNHNVMYWYQQKSSQAPKLLFHYYDKDFNNEADTPDNFQSRRPNTSFCFLDIRSPGLGDTAMYLCATSRDPGLAGGEQFFGPGTRLTVL.

The chain joins TRBV5-1 to TRBJ1-6; D remains unclear. This CDR3 comprises 14 residues. V was shortened by 5 bases and J by 4 bases, with 10 bases between the two germline ends. From germline, CDR1 is SGHRS and CDR2 YFSETQ. CDR3 protein: CASRTDRYNSPLHF. CDR3 in DNA: TGCGCCAGCAGAACTGACCGGTATAATTCACCCCTCCACTTT.

In its sample, this clonotype was seen many times. The chain joins TRBV20-1 to TRBJ2-3, with 11 bases that match TRBD1. Per the germline V gene, CDR1 is DFQATT and CDR2 is SNEGSKA (reference sequence). With V trimmed by 4 bases and J by 0 bases, 6 bases remained unmatched. The CDR3 loop spans 16 amino acids. The DNA for the CDR3 is TGCAGTGCTACCGGGACAGGGGGGACTAGCACAGATACGCAGTATTTT. Translated: CSATGTGGTSTDTQYF.

This rearrangement joins TRBV29-1 to TRBJ1-5; the D gene is possibly TRBD1 (5 bases). The V end was cut by 5 bases, the J end by 6 bases, with 20 bases between. This CDR3 spans 15 amino acids. In germline, CDR1 is SQVTM, CDR2 ANQGSEA. In nucleotides, the CDR3 is TGCAGCGTTACCCAGACGGGGGGAGGTGGTCAGCCCCAGCATTTT. Translated: CSVTQTGGGGQPQHF.

As to this clonotype: A much larger clone differs by one base, so this may be a read error. The chain employs TRBV6-1 and TRBJ1-5; TRBD1 might be the D (6 bases). V was trimmed by 7 bases and J by 16 bases, leaving 23 bases between them. This CDR3 region has 13 residues. Germline V gives CDR1 MNHNS, CDR2 SASEGT. As DNA, the CDR3 is TGTGCCAGCAACAATAGAGGGAGGGGGGTAAGACATTTT. It yields the protein CASNNRGRGVRHF.

This clonotype was observed at least ten times. This chain connects TRBV4-2 to TRBJ2-7; 7 nucleotides match TRBD2. CDR1 and CDR2 (germline): LGHNA, YNFKEQ. This CDR3 contains 17 residues. The V and J ends lost 1 base and 4 bases, in that order; junction bases with no gene match: 13. The CDR3 protein is CASSQGGGAGVAYEQYF. The CDR3 DNA sequence: TGTGCCAGCAGCCAAGGAGGTGGTGCGGGAGTAGCATACGAGCAGTACTTC.

This clonotype turned up a few times. V usage is TRBV24-1 and J usage is TRBJ2-7; D unclear. The CDR3 length is 14 residues. The germline gives CDR1 KGHDR, CDR2 SFDVKD. The V and J ends lost 3 bases and 1 base respectively, with 9 bases between them. CDR3 region: CATSDRLNSYEQYF. The CDR3 coding sequence is TGTGCCACCAGTGATAGATTGAATTCCTACGAGCAGTACTTC.

This chain connects TRBV28 to TRBJ1-6; D is unclear. The CDR3 contains 15 residues. Per germline, CDR1 MDHEN and CDR2 SYDVKM. V lost 7 bases and J 0 bases, leaving 10 bases between the germline ends. CDR3 nucleotide sequence: TGTGCCAGCAACCCGGTTAGCTCCTATAATTCACCCCTCCACTTT. As protein: CASNPVSSYNSPLHF.

This clonotype was found many times. The CDR3: CASSKSPSGTGGGETQYF. For the CDR3, the DNA is TGTGCCAGCAGTAAAAGCCCATCCGGGACAGGGGGCGGTGAGACCCAGTACTTC. The rearrangement joins TRBV6-1 to TRBJ2-5; TRBD1 matches 12 bases. Germline lookup yields CDR1 MNHNS and CDR2 SASEGT. Germline trimming cut 5 bases from V and 5 bases from J; bases unmatched to any gene: 15. The CDR3 totals 18 residues.

The CDR3 bases are TGTGCCAGCAGTTATGGCTGGTCCTACGAGCAGTACTTC. Residues: CASSYGWSYEQYF. This sequence joins TRBV6-2 or TRBV6-3 and TRBJ2-7; D is undetermined. V was pared by 3 bases and J by 1 base, with 7 bases between. Germline assignment: CDR1 MNHEY and CDR2 SVGEGT. The CDR3 loop spans 13 amino acids.

This clonotype has a handful of counts. The rearrangement links TRBV7-9 to TRBJ2-3; D unresolved. The CDR3 is made up of 16 amino acids. CDR1 and CDR2 (germline): SEHNR, FQNEAQ (reference sequence). Deletions cut 5 bases from V and 2 bases from J, with 17 bases between. DNA for the CDR3: TGTGCCAGCAGCCCCCATGCAGAGAGCCCCACAGATACGCAGTATTTT. Translating gives CASSPHAESPTDTQYF.

This chain connects TRBV5-6 to TRBJ1-4, with 9 bases fitting TRBD1. V trimming: 4 bases; J trimming: 8 bases; junction bases outside the gene matches: 12. The CDR3 runs 16 residues. Germline CDR1 is SGHDT and CDR2 is YYEEEE. The CDR3 loop reads CASSRGQGPPGEKLFF. The DNA for the CDR3 is TGTGCCAGCAGCCGAGGACAGGGGCCCCCCGGGGAAAAACTGTTTTTT.

This clonotype was detected ten times or more. This sequence joins TRBV27 and TRBJ2-1, with D unclear. Trimming took off 5 bases at V and 10 bases at J, with 21 bases between the two ends. CDR3 size: 15 residues. In germline, CDR1 is MNHEY, CDR2 SMNVEV (reference sequence). The CDR3 sequence is CASSTHPGLAWEQFF. The CDR3 DNA is TGTGCCAGCAGTACCCATCCGGGCTTAGCCTGGGAGCAGTTCTTC.

The chain employs TRBV5-1 and TRBJ1-6, with 7 bases aligning to TRBD1. Germline CDR1 reads SGHRS; CDR2 reads YFSETQ. V dropped 4 bases and J dropped 5; count of bases not matched to a gene: 9. This CDR3 spans 16 amino acids. The CDR3 nucleotides are TGCGCCAGCAGCCACACAAGACAGGGTAATAATTCACCCCTCCACTTT. Its protein is CASSHTRQGNNSPLHF.

The genes are TRBV4-3 and TRBJ2-1, with 9 bases aligning to TRBD2. The CDR3 consists of 16 residues. Germline V lookup: CDR1 LGHNA, CDR2 YSLEER. Trimming took 3 bases from V and 5 from J; bases not matched to a gene: 8. The CDR3 nucleotides are TGCGCCAGCAGCCAGCTAAGCGGGAGGACTAACAATGAGCAGTTCTTC. The encoded protein is CASSQLSGRTNNEQFF.

This clonotype was seen repeatedly, ten times or more. This chain joins TRBV30 and TRBJ1-6; a possible D gene is TRBD1 (5 bases). The length of the CDR3 is 14 residues. Germline V CDR1 and CDR2: GTSNPN, SVGIG (reference sequence). Trimming cost V 0 bases and J 10 bases, with 13 bases left between them. CDR3 nucleotides: TGTGCCTGGAGTGTAATTGATACAGGCTCACCCCTCCACTTT. Encoded protein: CAWSVIDTGSPLHF.

This clonotype has a handful of counts. This chain links TRBV28 with TRBJ1-6; the match to TRBD1 covers 9 bases. The length of the CDR3 is 15 residues. After removal of 8 bases from V and 3 bases from J, the junction contained 5 bases not matched to a gene. Looked up from germline, CDR1 is MDHEN and CDR2 is SYDVKM. The CDR3 spells CASRQGDLYNSPLHF. The CDR3 DNA is TGTGCCAGCCGACAGGGGGACCTCTATAATTCACCCCTCCACTTT.

The V gene is TRBV11-2, the J gene TRBJ1-1; D is uncertain. Germline V gives CDR1 SGHAT, CDR2 FQNNGV. V gave up 5 bases and J gave up 4 bases, with 14 bases separating them. The CDR3 sequence is 14 residues long. The CDR3 loop reads CASSLGPLGTEAFF. The CDR3 bases are TGTGCCAGCAGCCTAGGACCCCTGGGCACTGAAGCTTTCTTT. Complete variable domain (other parts from reference TRBV11-2 and TRBJ1-1): EAGVAQSPRYKIIEKRQSVAFWCNPISGHATLYWYQQILGQGPKLLIQFQNNGVVDDSQLPKDRFSAERLKGVDSTLKIQPAKLEDSAVYLCASSLGPLGTEAFFGQGTRLTVV.

This chain joins TRBV5-4 and TRBJ2-7, with D perhaps assigned TRBD1 or TRBD2 (5 bases each). Germline V gives CDR1 SGHNT, CDR2 YYREEE (reference sequence). The CDR3 has 13 residues. Trimming removed 1 base from V and 6 bases from J, with 11 bases in between. The CDR3 coding sequence is TGTGCCAGCAGCTTGTGGGCAGGGAGCGAGCAGTACTTC. The encoded protein is CASSLWAGSEQYF.

This clonotype was seen a few times. This chain connects TRBV7-2 to TRBJ2-1, with D possibly called TRBD1 or TRBD2 (5 bases each). Trimming cost V 2 bases and J 15 bases, with 29 bases left between them. The V gene's germline CDR1 is SGHTA and CDR2 FQGNSA. The CDR3 contains 17 residues. This chain's CDR3 is CASSLLGKGDPAKFLFF. For the CDR3, the DNA is TGTGCCAGCAGCTTATTGGGTAAAGGGGACCCCGCCAAGTTTTTGTTCTTC.

The chain combines TRBV6-1 with TRBJ1-2; 7 bases agree with TRBD1. The length of the CDR3 is 16 residues. V lost 8 bases to trimming and J lost 3 bases; unmatched junction nucleotides: 15. The germline V gene has CDR1 MNHNS and CDR2 SASEGT. The CDR3 DNA sequence: TGTGCCAGCCGTACAACCTTGGGACAGAACCACTATGGCTACACCTTC. Translating it yields CASRTTLGQNHYGYTF.

The count of this clonotype is one. CDR3 nucleotides: TGCGCCAGCAGCCCTATCCCCGTCCCGGGACAGACCTTCTACTCAACTAATGAAAAACTGTTTTTT. Amino acids: CASSPIPVPGQTFYSTNEKLFF. The J gene is TRBJ1-4, the V gene TRBV5-1; 7 bases line up with TRBD1. The CDR3 has 22 residues. Germline V lookup: CDR1 SGHRS, CDR2 YFSETQ. V was pared by 4 bases and J by 0 bases, with 24 bases of the junction left unmatched.